These T cell receptor beta chains were read from a single sample in a study of blood T cell repertoires in COVID-19. Only in-frame clones appear in the TCRdb table, and some are missing; sequencing was by immunoSEQ multiplex PCR. This sample yields 300,000 to 450,000 clones, of which more than 75% are seen a single time; approximately 1.3% belongs to the top ten. Source material: PBMCs or T cells enriched from blood (not recorded which). These receptors were obtained from a young man who had recovered from COVID-19. CDR3s include the opening cysteine and the closing phenylalanine or tryptophan. A D gene is named only where the DNA matches it firmly. Clone size is stated in some rows and not others, as once, few, many or a class when expanded.

clone size	V gene	J gene	D gene	CDR3 DNA	CDR3 protein
-	TRBV5-1	TRBJ1-3	-	TGCGCCAGCAGCTTGGTGCCGGGGAGCTCTGGAAACACCATATATTTT	CASSLVPGSSGNTIYF
-	TRBV18	TRBJ1-1	-	TGTGCCAGCTCACCACCATCCGCCGGAGGAACTGAAGCTTTCTTT	CASSPPSAGGTEAFF
-	TRBV4-1	TRBJ1-1	TRBD1	TGCGCCAGCAGCCAAAGACAGGGGGTAAACACTGAAGCTTTCTTT	CASSQRQGVNTEAFF
few	TRBV7-8	TRBJ2-7	-	TGTGCCAGCAGCCCCCGAGGGCGCAGCTCCTACGAGCAGTACTTC	CASSPRGRSSYEQYF
-	TRBV29-1	TRBJ2-7	TRBD1	TGCAGCGTGGTGGGGACAGACTCCTACGAGCAGTACTTC	CSVVGTDSYEQYF
-	TRBV9	TRBJ2-1	TRBD2	TGTGCCAGCAGCGTACGACTAGCGGGGAACAATGAGCAGTTCTTC	CASSVRLAGNNEQFF
-	TRBV5-1	TRBJ2-7	TRBD1	TGCGCCAGCAGCCGGGACAGGGTTGGGGAAATACTACAGTACTTC	CASSRDRVGEILQYF
few	TRBV19	TRBJ1-1	-	TGTGCCAGTAGTATTGGGGGGGGCACTGAAGCTTTCTTT	CASSIGGGTEAFF
-	TRBV18	TRBJ1-1	TRBD1	TGTGCCAGCTCACCGAACAGGGGAACCGATGAAGCTTTCTTT	CASSPNRGTDEAFF
-	TRBV6-2/TRBV6-3	TRBJ2-2	TRBD1	TGTGCCAGCAGATACCGGGACAGGACGAACACCGGGGAGCTGTTTTTT	CASRYRDRTNTGELFF
-	TRBV10-3	TRBJ1-5	TRBD1	TGTGCCATCAGTGAGTCGGGGCGACAGGGAGGTCAGCCCCAGCATTTT	CAISESGRQGGQPQHF
few	TRBV2	TRBJ2-1	-	TGTGCCAGCAGTGACGAACTGGGGAGCTCCTACAATGAGCAGTTCTTC	CASSDELGSSYNEQFF
-	TRBV10-3	TRBJ2-5	TRBD2	TGTGCCACCCATAAGACTAGCGGGGGGGCAGAGACCCAGTACTTC	CATHKTSGGAETQYF
-	TRBV12-3/TRBV12-4	TRBJ1-2	-	TGTGCCAGCAGTTTATCGACAGGATTCGGCTACACCTTC	CASSLSTGFGYTF
-	TRBV18	TRBJ1-3	TRBD1	TGTGCCAGCTCACAACCGGGACAGGGGGCAGGAAACACCATATATTTT	CASSQPGQGAGNTIYF
few	TRBV6-6	TRBJ2-2	TRBD1	TGTGCCAGCAGGTCCGGGACAGAGAACACCGGGGAGCTGTTTTTT	CASRSGTENTGELFF
-	TRBV9	TRBJ2-5	TRBD2	TGTGCCAGCAGCGTTAGACTAGCGGGGGCCTTGGAGACCCAGTACTTC	CASSVRLAGALETQYF
-	TRBV7-9	TRBJ1-6	-	TGTGCCAGCAGCCGACAGGCCTCGAATTCACCCCTCCACTTT	CASSRQASNSPLHF
-	TRBV7-9	TRBJ2-2	TRBD1	TGTGCCAGCAGCTTGCGCGCAGGGGGCGCGACCGGGGAGCTGTTTTTT	CASSLRAGGATGELFF
-	TRBV19	TRBJ1-4	-	TGTGCCAGTAGAGCCCAAGGACAGCATGGTAATGAAAAACTGTTTTTT	CASRAQGQHGNEKLFF
-	TRBV5-1	TRBJ2-7	-	TGCGCCAGCAGCTGGACCTCAGGGAACTACGAGCAGTACTTC	CASSWTSGNYEQYF
-	TRBV3-1/TRBV3-2	TRBJ1-1	-	TGTGCCAGCAGCCAAGGCACAAGGAACACTGAAGCTTTCTTT	CASSQGTRNTEAFF
few	TRBV15	TRBJ1-2	TRBD1	TGTGCCACCTCAACGGACAGGGAAGCTCTCTATGGCTACACCTTC	CATSTDREALYGYTF
-	TRBV11-2	TRBJ2-7	TRBD1	TGTGCCAGCAGCTTAGGGGGGACAGGGGGATCCTACGAGCAGTACTTC	CASSLGGTGGSYEQYF
-	TRBV5-1	TRBJ1-5	-	TGCGCCAGCAGTCAGGAGGGTCGCAATCAGCCCCAGCATTTT	CASSQEGRNQPQHF
-	TRBV9	TRBJ2-7	TRBD1	TGTGCCAGCAGCGCGATGGGACAGGGTTTCAACGAGCAGTACTTC	CASSAMGQGFNEQYF
-	TRBV3-1/TRBV3-2	TRBJ2-7	-	TGTGCCAGCAGCCGGATGATGCTTCGGGCAGGAGGCTACGAGCAGTACTTC	CASSRMMLRAGGYEQYF
few	TRBV19	TRBJ1-2	TRBD1	TGTGCCACCACCCCTCGGGACAGGGCTAACTATGGCTACACCTTC	CATTPRDRANYGYTF
-	TRBV12-3/TRBV12-4	TRBJ1-2	-	TGTGCCAGCACCACAGGCTCCTATGGCTACACCTTC	CASTTGSYGYTF
-	TRBV13	TRBJ2-1	-	TGTGCCAGCAGCTTGAGCAGGGGATCCTACAATGAGCAGTTCTTC	CASSLSRGSYNEQFF
-	TRBV18	TRBJ1-4	TRBD1	TGTGCCAGCTCATCTACAGGGGTAACTAATGAAAAACTGTTTTTT	CASSSTGVTNEKLFF
once	TRBV6-5	TRBJ1-1	TRBD1	TGTGCCAGCAGTTATAGGGAACAGGGGGGCACTGAAGCTTTCTTT	CASSYREQGGTEAFF
-	TRBV29-1	TRBJ2-2	TRBD2	TGCAGCGTTGTAGGCGGGGGTGGCACCGGGGAGCTGTTTTTT	CSVVGGGGTGELFF
few	TRBV25-1	TRBJ1-3	-	TGTGCCAGCAGTGAATCTTACAGGGCTGGAAACACCATATATTTT	CASSESYRAGNTIYF
-	TRBV5-1	TRBJ1-1	-	TGCGCCAGCAGACAGGGAAACACTGAAGCTTTCTTT	CASRQGNTEAFF
-	TRBV10-3	TRBJ1-3	-	TGTGCCACTCTCTCGCTGCCAGGAAACTCTGGAAACACCATATATTTT	CATLSLPGNSGNTIYF
-	TRBV30	TRBJ1-2	-	TGTGCCTGGAGTCCCTGGACTGCTGGGGGCTACACCTTC	CAWSPWTAGGYTF
few	TRBV5-4	TRBJ2-1	TRBD2	TGTGCCAGCAGCTTGGGAAACCGGGGGGGCTACAATGAGCAGTTCTTC	CASSLGNRGGYNEQFF
few	TRBV24-1	TRBJ2-1	-	TGTGCCCCCGGACAGTACAATGAGCAGTTCTTC	CAPGQYNEQFF
-	TRBV7-8	TRBJ1-1	-	TGTGCCAGCGGCACTCCGTCGGACAACTCTGAAGCTTTCTTT	CASGTPSDNSEAFF
-	TRBV18	TRBJ1-1	-	TGTGCCAGCTCACCACCCGGCGGCTCCATGAACTACAACAAAGAAGCTTTCTTT	CASSPPGGSMNYNKEAFF
few	TRBV29-1	TRBJ2-7	-	TGCAGCGTCGGTGGACAGTCGTCTAGTGCCGAGCAGTACTTC	CSVGGQSSSAEQYF
-	TRBV23-1	TRBJ2-5	-	TGCGCCAGCAGTCGCGATAAAGAGACCCAGTACTTC	CASSRDKETQYF
-	TRBV19	TRBJ1-1	TRBD1	TGTGCCAGTAGTATCAGGGGGACTGAAGCTTTCTTT	CASSIRGTEAFF
-	TRBV7-9	TRBJ1-1	TRBD1	TGTGCCAGCAGCGCCCCGGGACAGGGAGTCCTCGCATCCAGTGCCCAAGCTTTCTTT	CASSAPGQGVLASSAQAFF
once	TRBV4-2	TRBJ1-5	-	TGTGCCAGCAGCCCTCAAGGACAGACCAATCAGCCCCAGCATTTT	CASSPQGQTNQPQHF
-	TRBV18	TRBJ1-1	-	TGTGCCAGCTCACCACCGTTACAGGCTACGAACACTGAAGCTTTCTTT	CASSPPLQATNTEAFF
-	TRBV5-1	TRBJ2-1	TRBD2	TGCGCCAGCAGCTTCGACCGGGGGGAGGTCTACAATGAGCAGTTCTTC	CASSFDRGEVYNEQFF
-	TRBV7-2	TRBJ2-1	-	TGTGCCAGCAGCTTAGCGGTACAGGGCAATGAGCAGTTCTTC	CASSLAVQGNEQFF
-	TRBV19	TRBJ1-5	TRBD1	TGTGCCAGTAGTACCGACAGGGGTGGTCAGCCCCAGCATTTT	CASSTDRGGQPQHF
-	TRBV12-3/TRBV12-4	TRBJ2-2	-	TGTGCCAGCAGTCAGGGGTACACCGGGGAGCTGTTTTTT	CASSQGYTGELFF
-	TRBV7-9	TRBJ2-2	TRBD2	TGTGCCAGCAGCTCGGGACTAGCGGCGTTCGCGAACACCGGGGAGCTGTTTTTT	CASSSGLAAFANTGELFF
-	TRBV29-1	TRBJ2-7	-	TGCAGCGTTGTATCGTACGGGAACTCCTACGAGCAGTACTTC	CSVVSYGNSYEQYF
-	TRBV7-9	TRBJ1-2	-	TGTGCCAGCAGCTTAAGCGTCTCTGGGGCATCCGGTTCCAATGGCTACACCTTC	CASSLSVSGASGSNGYTF
-	TRBV9	TRBJ1-3	-	TGTGCCAGCAGCTCTAATCCAGGGCCCGGAAACACCATATATTTT	CASSSNPGPGNTIYF
-	TRBV27	TRBJ1-5	-	TGTGCCAGCAGTTTATCCTCCAGTCGGCCCCAGCATTTT	CASSLSSSRPQHF
-	TRBV21-1	TRBJ1-2	-	TGTGCCAGCAGCAAAGCAGGAGCGCAGAAAAACTATGGCTACACCTTC	CASSKAGAQKNYGYTF